Shown below are 24 T cell receptor beta chains from a single sample sequenced in a study of blood T cell repertoires in COVID-19. TCRdb keeps only in-frame clones here, not all; method: immunoSEQ multiplex PCR. The table has 100,000 to 150,000 clones, 88% seen once; the top ten hold more than 2%. The sample taken for sequencing was peripheral blood. The source is a man between 70 and 80 years old with active COVID-19.

The chain uses TRBV7-9 and TRBJ1-1; 10 bases align to TRBD1. The germline V gene has CDR1 SEHNR and CDR2 FQNEAQ (reference sequence). This CDR3 region has 18 residues. V lost 4 bases and J lost 1; bases outside the gene matches: 12. Written as DNA, the CDR3 is TGTGCCAGCAGCTCGACCCGACAGGGGGCGGGGGGGAACACTGAAGCTTTCTTT. Its translation: CASSSTRQGAGGNTEAFF.

Note on this clone: This sample includes further DNA sequences coding for the same CDR3. The rearrangement joins TRBV6-5 to TRBJ1-2; no clear D gene. The CDR3 runs to 12 residues. The germline V gene has CDR1 MNHEY and CDR2 SVGAGI. V dropped 8 bases and J dropped 0 bases, with 7 bases sitting between them. The CDR3 DNA sequence: TGTGCCAGCTCGAGCCCTAACTATGGCTACACCTTC. The encoded protein is CASSSPNYGYTF.

V gene TRBV6-6 combines with J gene TRBJ1-2; 10 nucleotides agree with TRBD1. The CDR3 is made up of 14 amino acids. Trimming cost V 6 bases and J 6 bases; bases outside gene matches: 7. Germline V gives CDR1 MNHNY, CDR2 SVGAGI (reference sequence). The CDR3 DNA follows: TGTGCCAGCAGAGAACCGGGACAGGGGAATGGCTACACCTTC. It is translated as CASREPGQGNGYTF.

V gene TRBV30 combines with J gene TRBJ2-3; TRBD1 might be the D (6 bases). Trimming removed 3 bases at V and 0 bases at J, with 13 bases between. Germline V gives CDR1 GTSNPN, CDR2 SVGIG (reference sequence). CDR3 length: 15 amino acids. CDR3 DNA: TGTGCCTGGAGCGAACAGGGCCACAGCACAGATACGCAGTATTTT. Its translation is CAWSEQGHSTDTQYF.

V and J are TRBV12-3 or TRBV12-4 and TRBJ2-2, with D maybe TRBD1 (5 bases). V was shortened by 4 bases and J by 6 bases, with 6 bases between the two germline ends. The CDR3 extends over 12 amino acids. This chain's CDR3 is CASSWGAGELFF. The CDR3 nucleotides are TGTGCCAGCAGTTGGGGCGCCGGGGAGCTGTTTTTT.

The chain carries TRBV6-2 or TRBV6-3 and TRBJ2-2, with D hard to call. CDR1 and CDR2 (germline): MNHEY, SVGEGT. V was pared by 6 bases and J by 6 bases, with 17 bases between. The CDR3 has 15 amino acids. Written as DNA, the CDR3 is TGTGCCAGCAGCCGCCTGTTGTTGGGCGCCGGGGAGCTGTTTTTT. It encodes CASSRLLLGAGELFF.

The chain couples TRBV4-1 to TRBJ1-6, with a weak D call TRBD1 (6 bases). This CDR3 has 15 residues. Germline lookup yields CDR1 MGHRA and CDR2 YSYEKL. V was shortened by 2 bases and J by 5 bases, with 10 bases between the two germline ends. CDR3 sequence: CASSQPGQNNSPLHF. The CDR3 bases are TGCGCCAGCAGCCAACCAGGACAGAATAATTCACCCCTCCACTTT.

The chain combines TRBV5-1 with TRBJ2-5; the match to TRBD2 covers 11 bases. This CDR3 comprises 14 residues. The V gene's germline CDR1 is SGHRS and CDR2 YFSETQ. V lost 7 bases and J lost 5; bases outside the gene matches: 7. CDR3 in amino acids: CASAGTSGLETQYF. In nucleotides, the CDR3 is TGCGCCAGCGCAGGGACTAGCGGATTGGAGACCCAGTACTTC. Filled out from reference TRBV5-1 and TRBJ2-5, the complete variable domain reads KAGVTQTPRYLIKTRGQQVTLSCSPISGHRSVSWYQQTPGQGLQFLFEYFSETQRNKGNFPGRFSGRQFSNSRSEMNVSTLELGDSALYLCASAGTSGLETQYFGPGTRLLVL.

V and J are TRBV27 and TRBJ1-5, with D unresolved. There are 12 residues in the CDR3. V lost 5 bases to trimming and J lost 9 bases, with 11 bases between them. CDR1 and CDR2 from the germline V gene are MNHEY and SMNVEV (reference sequence). CDR3 bases: TGTGCCAGCAGTCCAGGCCGGGGGCCCCAGCATTTT. Translation: CASSPGRGPQHF.

The chain couples TRBV18 to TRBJ1-2; D remains unclear. V was cut by 2 bases and J by 5 bases, with 18 bases left in between. The CDR3 runs 16 residues. The germline gives CDR1 KGHSH, CDR2 LQKENI. The CDR3, as DNA: TGTGCCAGCTCACCATCTCTCGGTCCCCCCGAATATGGCTACACCTTC. Its translation is CASSPSLGPPEYGYTF.

This clone was seen once. The CDR3 here is CASSIRYNEQFF. CDR3 DNA: TGTGCCAGTAGTATCCGGTACAATGAGCAGTTCTTC. The gene calls are TRBV19 and TRBJ2-1; the D is unclear. There are 12 residues in the CDR3. Trimming removed 3 bases at V and 4 bases at J, with 4 bases between. Per the germline V gene, CDR1 is LNHDA and CDR2 is SQIVND (reference sequence).

This chain connects TRBV5-1 to TRBJ2-7; 8 nucleotides match TRBD1. CDR1 and CDR2 from the germline V gene are SGHRS and YFSETQ. The CDR3 is 14 amino acids. V dropped 4 bases and J dropped 2; count of bases not matched to a gene: 5. Here the CDR3 reads CASSQGTGTYEQYF. In nucleotides, the CDR3 is TGCGCCAGCAGCCAGGGGACAGGAACCTACGAGCAGTACTTC.

The V call is TRBV19, the J call TRBJ2-2; D is perhaps TRBD2 (6 bases). Germline CDR1 and CDR2: LNHDA and SQIVND (reference sequence). CDR3 size: 14 residues. Deletions cut 1 base from V and 5 bases from J, with 8 bases between. For the CDR3, the DNA is TGTGCCAGTAGTATAGTTGCGGGGACCGGGGAGCTGTTTTTT. Amino acid sequence: CASSIVAGTGELFF.

This clone has just one count. The genes are TRBV7-2 and TRBJ2-5; D is perhaps TRBD2 (5 bases). This CDR3 has 17 amino acids. With 1 base removed from V and 3 bases from J, the gap between germline ends came to 18 bases. Germline CDR1 and CDR2: SGHTA and FQGNSA. The CDR3 sequence: CASSLDGSRIGKETQYF. Written as DNA, the CDR3 is TGTGCCAGCAGCTTAGATGGCTCTAGAATCGGGAAAGAGACCCAGTACTTC.

The J gene is TRBJ2-7, the V gene TRBV21-1; the table's D call, TRBD2, has no DNA check behind it. TRBV21-1 is a pseudogene. The CDR3 has 18 amino acids. CDR3 sequence (DNA): TGTGCCAGCAGCAAAGTACGACGGCTAGCGGGGGTCTCCTACGAGCAGTACTTC. Encoded protein: CASSKVRRLAGVSYEQYF.

The chain combines TRBV7-2 with TRBJ1-1; perhaps TRBD1 as D (5 bases). V was pared by 5 bases and J by 0 bases, with 16 bases between. The CDR3 contains 16 residues. Germline V lookup: CDR1 SGHTA, CDR2 FQGNSA. The CDR3: CASSPAGTTLNTEAFF. In DNA form, the CDR3 reads TGTGCCAGCAGCCCGGCGGGGACGACCCTGAACACTGAAGCTTTCTTT.

The chain combines TRBV9 with TRBJ2-2, with 8 bases fitting TRBD2. The CDR3 is 18 residues long. Trimming took 2 bases from V and 7 from J; bases not matched to a gene: 16. CDR1 is SGDLS, CDR2 YYNGEE, per germline. This CDR3 is CASSVPTSAPIKSGELFF. CDR3 sequence (DNA): TGTGCCAGCAGCGTCCCGACTAGCGCCCCTATTAAGAGCGGGGAGCTGTTTTTT.

The chain is built from TRBV7-2 and TRBJ2-1, with 10 bases lining up with TRBD2. Germline values: CDR1 SGHTA, CDR2 FQGNSA. The CDR3 totals 15 residues. V was pared by 1 base and J by 6 bases, with 3 bases of the junction left unmatched. The CDR3 sequence: CASSLGGLALNEQFF. The CDR3 coding sequence is TGTGCCAGCAGCTTAGGGGGACTAGCGCTCAATGAGCAGTTCTTC. Complete variable domain (other parts from reference TRBV7-2 and TRBJ2-1): GAGVSQSPSNKVTEKGKDVELRCDPISGHTALYWYRQSLGQGLEFLIYFQGNSAPDKSGLPSDRFSAERTGGSVSTLTIQRTQQEDSAVYLCASSLGGLALNEQFFGPGTRLTVL.

The V and J genes are TRBV30 and TRBJ2-5; D gene uncertain. Between the trimmed V and J ends, which lost 0 bases and 4 bases, there was a span of 3 bases. From germline, CDR1 is GTSNPN and CDR2 SVGIG (reference sequence). CDR3 length: 11 amino acids. The chain's CDR3 is CAWSVLETQYF. DNA for the CDR3: TGTGCCTGGAGTGTACTAGAGACCCAGTACTTC.

The V and J genes are TRBV30 and TRBJ2-5, with 14 bases identical to TRBD2. The trim removed 3 bases at V and 2 bases at J, leaving 8 bases unmatched. Germline CDR1 is GTSNPN and CDR2 is SVGIG (reference sequence). The CDR3 consists of 17 residues. CDR3 coding DNA: TGTGCCTGGAGCGCGGGACTAGCGGGAGTATATCAAGAGACCCAGTACTTC. Protein: CAWSAGLAGVYQETQYF.

V usage is TRBV11-2 and J usage is TRBJ2-3, with a tentative D call TRBD1 (6 bases). CDR1 is SGHAT and CDR2 is FQNNGV in the germline V gene. Trimming stripped 4 bases from V and 4 bases from J, with 18 bases between. CDR3 length: 16 amino acids. CDR3 in amino acids: CASSSQGQGIADTQYF. For the CDR3, the DNA is TGTGCCAGCAGCTCCCAGGGGCAGGGGATAGCAGATACGCAGTATTTT.

The chain links TRBV3-1 (or the pseudogene TRBV3-2) to TRBJ2-5; TRBD1 is a possible D gene (6 bases). The germline V gene encodes CDR1 LGHDT and CDR2 YNNKEL (reference sequence). V was trimmed by 3 bases and J by 2 bases, leaving 13 bases between them. The CDR3 consists of 15 residues. The CDR3 DNA follows: TGTGCCAGCAGCCAGTACAGGGAAACTCAAGAGACCCAGTACTTC. Translating it yields CASSQYRETQETQYF.

The V gene is TRBV5-5, the J gene TRBJ2-1, with a tentative D call TRBD2 (5 bases). The V gene lost 2 bases and the J gene lost 9 bases, with 21 bases spanning the gap. In germline, CDR1 is SGHKS, CDR2 YYEKEE (reference sequence). This CDR3 is 16 amino acids long. DNA for the CDR3: TGTGCCAGCAGCTTCGGGCAGGAGAGGGCAGGTAGTGAGCAGTTCTTC. This translates into CASSFGQERAGSEQFF.

The chain joins TRBV10-1 to TRBJ2-4; tentative D call: TRBD2 (5 bases). The CDR3 totals 18 residues. Germline V CDR1 and CDR2: WNHNN, SYGVQD (reference sequence). V lost 0 bases and J lost 2, with 17 bases in between. The CDR3 reads CASSESWASGKTKNIQYF. The CDR3 nucleotides are TGCGCCAGCAGTGAGTCGTGGGCCTCGGGGAAGACCAAAAACATTCAGTACTTC.